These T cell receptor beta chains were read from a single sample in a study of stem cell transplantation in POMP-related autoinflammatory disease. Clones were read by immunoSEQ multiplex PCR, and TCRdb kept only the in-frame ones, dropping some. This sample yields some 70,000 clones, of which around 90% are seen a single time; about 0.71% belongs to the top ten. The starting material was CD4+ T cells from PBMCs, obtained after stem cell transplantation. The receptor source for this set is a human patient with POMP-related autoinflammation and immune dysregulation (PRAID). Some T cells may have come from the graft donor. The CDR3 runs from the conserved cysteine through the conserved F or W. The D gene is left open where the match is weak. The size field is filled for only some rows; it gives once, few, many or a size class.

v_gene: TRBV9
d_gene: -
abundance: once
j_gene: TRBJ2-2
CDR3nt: TGTGCCAGCAGCGTAGCCGGCACCGGGGAGCTGTTTTTT
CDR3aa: CASSVAGTGELFF

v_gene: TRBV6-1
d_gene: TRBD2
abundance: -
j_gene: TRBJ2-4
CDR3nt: TGTGCCAGCACCATAGGACTAGTTAGTGGAAACATTCAGTACTTC
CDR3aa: CASTIGLVSGNIQYF

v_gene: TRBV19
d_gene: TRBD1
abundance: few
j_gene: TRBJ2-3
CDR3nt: TGTGCCAGTAAAGGGACAGGGGTCAATACGCAGTATTTT
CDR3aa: CASKGTGVNTQYF

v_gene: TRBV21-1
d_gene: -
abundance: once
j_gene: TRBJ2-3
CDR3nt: TGTGCCAGCAGCAAAGGTAGGACAGGGACTTATACAGATACGCAGTATTTT
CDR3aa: CASSKGRTGTYTDTQYF

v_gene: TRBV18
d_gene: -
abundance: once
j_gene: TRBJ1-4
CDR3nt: TGTGCCAGCTCAAAGGGACAAAATGAAAAACTGTTTTTT
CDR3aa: CASSKGQNEKLFF

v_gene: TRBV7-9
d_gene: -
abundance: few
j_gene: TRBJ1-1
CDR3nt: TGTGCCAGCAGCTTAACGAGGAGGGACACTGAAGCTTTCTTT
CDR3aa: CASSLTRRDTEAFF

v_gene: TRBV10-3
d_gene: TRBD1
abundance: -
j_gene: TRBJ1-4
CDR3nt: TGTGCCATCAGTGAGAGTTGGGGACAGGGACAACTGGGGGAAAAACTGTTTTTT
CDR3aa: CAISESWGQGQLGEKLFF

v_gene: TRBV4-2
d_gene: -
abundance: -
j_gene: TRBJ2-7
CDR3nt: TGTGCCAGCAGCCGGACAGAGAGCTCCTACGAGCAGTACTTC
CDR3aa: CASSRTESSYEQYF

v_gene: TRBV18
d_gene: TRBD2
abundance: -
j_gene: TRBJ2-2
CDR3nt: TGTGCCAGCTCCGGGAGGGTAGGACCTTCAACCGGGGAGCTGTTTTTT
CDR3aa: CASSGRVGPSTGELFF

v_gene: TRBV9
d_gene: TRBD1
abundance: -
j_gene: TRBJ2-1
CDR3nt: TGTGCCAGCAGCGTAGCTGGGACAGGGAGTAATGAGCAGTTCTTC
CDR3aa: CASSVAGTGSNEQFF

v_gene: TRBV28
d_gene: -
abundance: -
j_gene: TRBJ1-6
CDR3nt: TGTGCCAGCAGACCAACAAGGCTTGATTCACCCCTCCACTTT
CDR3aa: CASRPTRLDSPLHF

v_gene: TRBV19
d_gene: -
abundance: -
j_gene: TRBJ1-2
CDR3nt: TGTGCCAGTAGAAGAGCGGGGAACTATGGCTACACCTTC
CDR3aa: CASRRAGNYGYTF

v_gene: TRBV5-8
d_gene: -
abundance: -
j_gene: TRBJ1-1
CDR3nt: TGTGCCAGCAGCTTCGCGCAGAACACTGAAGCTTTCTTT
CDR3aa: CASSFAQNTEAFF

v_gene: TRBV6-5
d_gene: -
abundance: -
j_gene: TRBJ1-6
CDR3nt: TGTGCCAGCAGTTCCTACCGGGATTCACCCCTCCACTTT
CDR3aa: CASSSYRDSPLHF

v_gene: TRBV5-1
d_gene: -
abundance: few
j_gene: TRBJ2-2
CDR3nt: TGCGCCAGCAAAGTGGGAAACGCGAACACCGGGGAGCTGTTTTTT
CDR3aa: CASKVGNANTGELFF

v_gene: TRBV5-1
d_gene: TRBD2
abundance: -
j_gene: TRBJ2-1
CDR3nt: TGCGCCAGCAGACCCGGACTAGCGGAGGGGAATGAGCAGTTCTTC
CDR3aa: CASRPGLAEGNEQFF

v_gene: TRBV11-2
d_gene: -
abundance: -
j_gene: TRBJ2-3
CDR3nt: TGTGCCAGCAGCTTAGGCAGGGGTCTAGGAGATACGCAGTATTTT
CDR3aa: CASSLGRGLGDTQYF

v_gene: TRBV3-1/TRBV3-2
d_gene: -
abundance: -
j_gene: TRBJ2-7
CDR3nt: TGTGCCAGCAGCCAGGGGACATCTTTAAACGAGCAGTACTTC
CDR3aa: CASSQGTSLNEQYF

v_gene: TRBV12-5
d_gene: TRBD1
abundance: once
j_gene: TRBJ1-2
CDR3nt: TGTGCTAGTGGTTTGCAGGGGGCGAGAGGCTACACCTTC
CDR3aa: CASGLQGARGYTF

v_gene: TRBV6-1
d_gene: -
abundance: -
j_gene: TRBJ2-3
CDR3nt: TGTGCCAGCAGCCGCGTTTGGGGCTCTACGCAGTATTTT
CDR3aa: CASSRVWGSTQYF

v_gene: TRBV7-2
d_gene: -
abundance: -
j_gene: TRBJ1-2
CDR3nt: TGTGCCAGCAGCTCATACGACGCAGATGGCTACATCTTC
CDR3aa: CASSSYDADGYIF

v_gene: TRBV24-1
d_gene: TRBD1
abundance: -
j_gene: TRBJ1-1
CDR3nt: TGTGCCACCAGTGATTCTCGGACAGGGGACACTGAAGCTTTCTTT
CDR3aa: CATSDSRTGDTEAFF

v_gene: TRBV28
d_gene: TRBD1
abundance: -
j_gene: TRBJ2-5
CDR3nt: TGTGCCAGCAGTTTATTGGACAGGGGACTACCTGGAGAGACCCAGTACTTC
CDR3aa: CASSLLDRGLPGETQYF

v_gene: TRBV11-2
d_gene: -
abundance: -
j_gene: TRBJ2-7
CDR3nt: TGTGCCAGCAGTCGGGGGTTCTCCTACGAGCAGTACTTC
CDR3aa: CASSRGFSYEQYF

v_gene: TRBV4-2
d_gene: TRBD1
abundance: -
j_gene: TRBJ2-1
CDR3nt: TGTGCCAGCAGCCAAGATCCCAACAACAGGGGGCAAGGCCTACCCTACAATGAGCAGTTCTTC
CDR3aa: CASSQDPNNRGQGLPYNEQFF

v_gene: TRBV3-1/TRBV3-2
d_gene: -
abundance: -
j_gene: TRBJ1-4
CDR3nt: TGTGCCAGCAGCCAAGCGGACAGAGGAAATGAAAAACTGTTTTTT
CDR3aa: CASSQADRGNEKLFF

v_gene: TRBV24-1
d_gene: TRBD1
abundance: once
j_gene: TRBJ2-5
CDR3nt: TGTGCCACCAGTGGCGGGACAGGGAAGCGGGAGACCCAGTACTTC
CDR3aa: CATSGGTGKRETQYF

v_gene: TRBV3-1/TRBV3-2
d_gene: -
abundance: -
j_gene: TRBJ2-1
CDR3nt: TGTGCCAGCAGCCAAGCGTTGCTCCCTGAGCAGTTCTTC
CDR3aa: CASSQALLPEQFF

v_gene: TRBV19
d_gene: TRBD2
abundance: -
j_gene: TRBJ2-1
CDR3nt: TGTGCCAGTAGGGCTCTAGCGGGAGGCTTCAATGAGCAGTTCTTC
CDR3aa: CASRALAGGFNEQFF

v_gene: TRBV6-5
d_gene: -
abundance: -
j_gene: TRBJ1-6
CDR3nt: TGTGCCAGCAGTTACCATGGACAGAGTTCACCCCTCCACTTT
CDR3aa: CASSYHGQSSPLHF

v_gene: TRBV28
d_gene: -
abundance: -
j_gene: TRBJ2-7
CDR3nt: TGTGCCAGCAGTTTGACCCAGAAGGCAGACCCCTACGAGCAGTACTTC
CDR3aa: CASSLTQKADPYEQYF

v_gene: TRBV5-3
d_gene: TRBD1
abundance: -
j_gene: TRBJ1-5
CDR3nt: TGTGCCAGAAGCTTTCCGGGACAGGGGGCGCGCTATCAGCCCCAGCATTTT
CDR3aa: CARSFPGQGARYQPQHF

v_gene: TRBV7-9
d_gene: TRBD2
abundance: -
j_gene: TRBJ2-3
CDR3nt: TGTGCCAGCAGCTTTGGGCTAGCGGGAGGTATCATCACAGATACGCAGTATTTT
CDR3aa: CASSFGLAGGIITDTQYF

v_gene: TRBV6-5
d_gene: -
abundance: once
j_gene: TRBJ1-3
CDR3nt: TGTGCCAGCCCCCGAGCTGGAAACACCATATATTTT
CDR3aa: CASPRAGNTIYF

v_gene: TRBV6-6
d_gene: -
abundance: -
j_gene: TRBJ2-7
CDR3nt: TGTGCCAGCAGTTACTGGCCTGAAGGGTCTGGAGAGCAGTACTTC
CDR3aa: CASSYWPEGSGEQYF

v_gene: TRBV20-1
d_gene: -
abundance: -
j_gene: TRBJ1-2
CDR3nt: TGCAGTGCTAGTAGTGGACAGCCCAACTATGGCTACACCTTC
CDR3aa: CSASSGQPNYGYTF

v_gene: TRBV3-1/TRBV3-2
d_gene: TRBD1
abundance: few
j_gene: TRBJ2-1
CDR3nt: TGTGCCAGCAGCCCATTTAGTGGGACAGACTACAATGAGCAGTTCTTC
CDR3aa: CASSPFSGTDYNEQFF

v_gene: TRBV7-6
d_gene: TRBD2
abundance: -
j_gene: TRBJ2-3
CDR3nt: TGTGCCAGCAGCTCACTCCCCTCTAGCGGGAGAACAGATACGCAGTATTTT
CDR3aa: CASSSLPSSGRTDTQYF

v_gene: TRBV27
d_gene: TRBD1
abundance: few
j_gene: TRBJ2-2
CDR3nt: TGTGCCAGCAGTCAAAGAAGAACAGGGGACACCGGGGAGCTGTTTTTT
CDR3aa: CASSQRRTGDTGELFF

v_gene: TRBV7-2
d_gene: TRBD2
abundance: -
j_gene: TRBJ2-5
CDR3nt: TGTGCCAGCAGCTTAAGTGCGGGGGGTGAGACCCAGTACTTC
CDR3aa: CASSLSAGGETQYF

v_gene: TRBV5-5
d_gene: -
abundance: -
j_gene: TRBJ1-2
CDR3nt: TGTGCCAGCAGCTTAGAAAACTATGGCTACACCTTC
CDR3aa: CASSLENYGYTF

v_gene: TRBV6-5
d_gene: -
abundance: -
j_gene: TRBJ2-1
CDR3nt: TGTGCCAGCAGCCTGACGGGGCTAAACAATGAGCAGTTCTTC
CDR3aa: CASSLTGLNNEQFF

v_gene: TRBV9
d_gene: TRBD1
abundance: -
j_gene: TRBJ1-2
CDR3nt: TGTGCCAGCAGCGTAGGGACAGGGAGCTATGGCTACACCTTC
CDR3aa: CASSVGTGSYGYTF

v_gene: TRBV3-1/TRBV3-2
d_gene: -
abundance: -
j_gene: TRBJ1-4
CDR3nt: TGTGCCAGCAGCCAAGAAGGGCGATCGGAAAAACTGTTTTTT
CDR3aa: CASSQEGRSEKLFF

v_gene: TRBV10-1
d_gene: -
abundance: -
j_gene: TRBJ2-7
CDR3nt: TGCGCCAGCAGTGAGGGGGGTCAGGCCTACGAGCAGTACTTC
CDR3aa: CASSEGGQAYEQYF